This TCR beta chain was profiled in a study of T cell responses to AZD1222 COVID-19 vaccine (dated by TCRdb to the early 2020s). In the study overall: AZD1222 recipients whose second dose came at about 4 weeks and those whose second dose came at about 12 weeks were combined into one group, since spike-specific TCR depth and breadth did not differ between the two schedules. A total of 230 to 250 trial participants underwent TCR sequencing, of whom some 210 received two doses of AZD1222 and about 25 received two doses of the MenACWY control vaccine. Trial participants were enrolled by age into subgroups of 18-55, 56-69 and 70-plus years, and roughly 150, 30 and 60 TCR-sequenced participants, respectively, were included in these subgroups.

The time point label for this specimen denotes: baseline before first vaccination. Vaccinee samples came from UK trials COV001 and COV002, including a single-blind randomized controlled phase 2/3 trial of AZD1222 (ChAdOx1 nCoV-19) in healthy adults. For TCRbeta chain sequencing, PBMC samples from trial participants were taken at day 0 and at day 28 after the second dose. What the authors observed across the whole study: No day 14 peak-response samples were available, so repertoires were characterized only after the peak T cell response. Conclusions about previously exposed vaccinees were limited because only six or seven AZD1222 recipients were SARS-CoV-2 seropositive at baseline. Vaccine-associated CD4 TCRs spanned the whole spike protein, with dominant responses in regions 160-218 and 743-854. Reportedly, close to half of the unique spike-specific TCRs recognized epitopes lying outside the regions that are mutated in the B.1.351 and B.1.1.7 variants. In the small 56-69-year group, the increase in depth fell short of significance, most likely because of low power. A significant rise in spike-specific TCR breadth and depth was observed after two AZD1222 doses relative to day 0 and relative to MenACWY recipients. Participants were mostly white British and included more females than males, and it was suggested by the authors that clonal diversity may have been underestimated.

This clone is a singleton in its sample. This clone's antigen is unknown. It has no much larger one-base neighbor in the sample; base qualities were not kept. The CDR3 regions of human TCRbeta chains were analyzed by immunosequencing. Per the original workflow: Repertoire TCRs were checked for matches against a reference library of SARS-CoV-2-specific TCRs that had been generated using the MIRA antigen-specificity platform. Breadth was defined as the fraction of unique TCRs that were SARS-CoV-2-associated. Depth was defined as the fraction of total T cells that were SARS-CoV-2-associated. Using the MIRA data, each spike-specific TCR was mapped to the spike region that the TCR reacts to and placed in a CD4 or CD8 class. Log10-transformed breadth and depth values were compared by one-way ANOVA with Sidak's multiple comparisons tests. TCRdb holds this immuneACCESS table with in-frame rearrangements only. Some clones are missing; in checked studies, unresolved V genes explain under half, and the rest has no known cause. V, J and clone size derive from that table, while D and trimming were established from the DNA sequence. The sample table lists 150,000 to 170,000 clones, about nine tenths of them with a count of one. The leading ten clones occupy around 3% of the sample.

V sheds 1 base and J sheds 6 bases, leaving 10 bases between their ends. For CDR1 and CDR2, the germline V gene lists LGHNA and YSLEER. Reading from cysteine to phenylalanine, the CDR3 counts 15 amino acids. Just CDR3 DNA is preserved here, 45 bases in frame from base 1. The receptor's source is an adult in good health. The sequence is built from TRBV4-3 and TRBJ1-6; the D segment cannot be called with confidence. The source was peripheral blood, collected on day 0 of AZD1222 vaccination. CDR3 loop: CASSQALTTNSPLHF. The DNA sequence reads TGCGCCAGCAGCCAAGCTCTTACAACTAATTCACCCCTCCACTTT.